Listed below are T cell receptor beta chains from one sample, sequenced in a study of T cells after yellow fever vaccination. A single record per CDR3 protein comes from TCRdb applying MiXCR to the 5' RACE reads. The data contain hundreds of thousands of distinct CDR3 sequences, 9% to 15% of them seen just once; the ten biggest clones take up 15%. The sequenced sample was PBMCs, obtained on the day of the yellow fever booster vaccination. These receptors all come from a man younger than 40 who received the YFV17D yellow fever vaccine. CDR3s include the opening cysteine and the closing phenylalanine or tryptophan. D genes are given only for firm matches. The listing skips clone size in some rows; elsewhere it reads once, few, many or a size class.

CDR3 DNA: TGCAGTGCTAGAGATCCGGGACAACCCTACGAGCAGTACTTC; CDR3 protein: CSARDPGQPYEQYF; J gene: TRBJ2-7; D gene: -; V gene: TRBV20-1; clone size: -
CDR3 DNA: TGTGCCAGCAGGAGAGACAGGGCGGCCACCGGGGAGCTGTTTTTT; CDR3 protein: CASRRDRAATGELFF; J gene: TRBJ2-2; D gene: TRBD1; V gene: TRBV6-1; clone size: few
CDR3 DNA: TGTGCCAGCACACCGGGAGATCCCTACGAGCAGTACTTC; CDR3 protein: CASTPGDPYEQYF; J gene: TRBJ2-7; D gene: -; V gene: TRBV28; clone size: few
CDR3 DNA: TGTGCCAGTAGTATAAACCGTGAGCAGTTCTTC; CDR3 protein: CASSINREQFF; J gene: TRBJ2-1; D gene: -; V gene: TRBV19; clone size: few
CDR3 DNA: TGTGCCAGCAGTCGGGGACAGACCCAGTACTTC; CDR3 protein: CASSRGQTQYF; J gene: TRBJ2-5; D gene: -; V gene: TRBV7-2; clone size: many
CDR3 DNA: TGCAGTGCTAAAACAGGAAAAGAGACCCAGTACTTC; CDR3 protein: CSAKTGKETQYF; J gene: TRBJ2-5; D gene: -; V gene: TRBV20-1; clone size: few
CDR3 DNA: TGTGCCAGCACCAAGGACAGGGGTTTCGCTGAGCAGTTCTTC; CDR3 protein: CASTKDRGFAEQFF; J gene: TRBJ2-1; D gene: TRBD1; V gene: TRBV7-9; clone size: few
CDR3 DNA: TGTGCCAGCAGTTCCTCGGGTAGAGGGACCTTC; CDR3 protein: CASSSSGRGTF; J gene: TRBJ1-2; D gene: -; V gene: TRBV6-6; clone size: few
CDR3 DNA: TGCGCCAGCAGCCAAGTCCCCGGGGCGGGCCCACAAGAGACCCAGTACTTC; CDR3 protein: CASSQVPGAGPQETQYF; J gene: TRBJ2-5; D gene: -; V gene: TRBV4-3; clone size: -
CDR3 DNA: TGTGCCAGCAGTTTTACAGGCGCCGGGGAGCTGTTTTTT; CDR3 protein: CASSFTGAGELFF; J gene: TRBJ2-2; D gene: -; V gene: TRBV11-2; clone size: few
CDR3 DNA: TGTGCCATCAGTGATGGAAGCAATCAGCCCCAGCATTTT; CDR3 protein: CAISDGSNQPQHF; J gene: TRBJ1-5; D gene: -; V gene: TRBV10-3; clone size: -
CDR3 DNA: TGTGCCAGCAGTAGACGACAGGGCCAGACTGAAGCTTTCTTT; CDR3 protein: CASSRRQGQTEAFF; J gene: TRBJ1-1; D gene: TRBD1; V gene: TRBV6-1; clone size: many
CDR3 DNA: TGTGCCAGCAGTTTTGGGACAGGGGGCGCCGGGGAGCTGTTTTTT; CDR3 protein: CASSFGTGGAGELFF; J gene: TRBJ2-2; D gene: TRBD1; V gene: TRBV6-2/TRBV6-3; clone size: many
CDR3 DNA: TGTGCCAGCTCGCCGGGACAACACACCGGGGAGCTGTTTTTT; CDR3 protein: CASSPGQHTGELFF; J gene: TRBJ2-2; D gene: -; V gene: TRBV12-3/TRBV12-4; clone size: many
CDR3 DNA: TGCAGTGCTAGGGACCCGCCAGGGTACGAGCAGTACTTC; CDR3 protein: CSARDPPGYEQYF; J gene: TRBJ2-7; D gene: -; V gene: TRBV20-1; clone size: -
CDR3 DNA: TGCGCCAGCCGTCCCCCAGCTGGGGAGACCCAGTACTTC; CDR3 protein: CASRPPAGETQYF; J gene: TRBJ2-5; D gene: -; V gene: TRBV10-2; clone size: -
CDR3 DNA: TGTGCCAGCAGCCAAGATTGGAGGGCCCCGGATACGCAGTATTTT; CDR3 protein: CASSQDWRAPDTQYF; J gene: TRBJ2-3; D gene: -; V gene: TRBV4-2; clone size: few